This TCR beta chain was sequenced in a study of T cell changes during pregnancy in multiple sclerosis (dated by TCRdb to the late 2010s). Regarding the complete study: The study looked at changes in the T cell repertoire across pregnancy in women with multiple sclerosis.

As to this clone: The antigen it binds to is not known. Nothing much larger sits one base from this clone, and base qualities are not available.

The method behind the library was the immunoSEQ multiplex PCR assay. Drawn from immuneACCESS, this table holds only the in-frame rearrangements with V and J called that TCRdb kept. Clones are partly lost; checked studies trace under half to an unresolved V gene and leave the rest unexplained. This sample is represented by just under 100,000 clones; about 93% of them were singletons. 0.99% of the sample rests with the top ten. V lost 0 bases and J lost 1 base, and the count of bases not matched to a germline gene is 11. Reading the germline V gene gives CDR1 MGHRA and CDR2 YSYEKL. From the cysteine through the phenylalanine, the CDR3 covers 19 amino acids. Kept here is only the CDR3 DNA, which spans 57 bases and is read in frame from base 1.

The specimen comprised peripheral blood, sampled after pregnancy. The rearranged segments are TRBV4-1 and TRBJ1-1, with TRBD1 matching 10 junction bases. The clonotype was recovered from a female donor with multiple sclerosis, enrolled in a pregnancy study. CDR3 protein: CASSQDLVTGGDRNTEAFF. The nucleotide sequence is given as TGCGCCAGCAGCCAAGATTTGGTGACAGGGGGCGACCGGAACACTGAAGCTTTCTTT.